This T cell receptor (beta chain) emerged from a study of T cell responses to AZD1222 COVID-19 vaccine (dated by TCRdb to the early 2020s). Context from the whole study: A total of 230 to 250 trial participants underwent TCR sequencing, of whom nearly 210 received two doses of AZD1222 and around 26 received two doses of the MenACWY control vaccine. Enrollment into the trials was organized by age into subgroups of 18-55, 56-69 and 70-plus years, and those subgroups contained roughly 150, 30 and 60 TCR-sequenced participants, respectively.

The CDR3 regions of human TCRbeta chains were analyzed by immunosequencing. Processing in the source paper ran as follows. Repertoire TCRs were matched against a reference library of SARS-CoV-2-specific TCRs generated with the MIRA antigen-specificity platform. Breadth was defined as the fraction of unique TCRs that were SARS-CoV-2-associated. Depth was defined as the fraction of total T cells that were SARS-CoV-2-associated. Using the MIRA data, each spike-specific TCR was assigned both to the spike region to which the TCR was reactive and to a CD4 or CD8 class. Log10-transformed breadth and depth values were compared by one-way ANOVA with Sidak's multiple comparisons tests. Not all clones reach the TCRdb copy of this immuneACCESS table, which keeps in-frame sequences only. Checked studies attribute under half of the gap to unresolved V genes and leave the rest unexplained. For V, J and clone size, that table is used; D and trimming come from the DNA. The sample contains about 79,000 clones, roughly nine tenths of them found a single time. 5.5% to 9% of the sample belongs to the ten largest clones.

Details on this clone: Its binding antigen is unknown. No base qualities exist here, and no much larger clone lies one base off it.

Reading the label with the study, this specimen's time point is: baseline before first vaccination. The treatment or condition label, as the study defines it: meningococcal conjugate vaccine given as trial control. Vaccinee samples were obtained from the UK trials COV001 and COV002, which included a single-blind randomized controlled phase 2/3 trial of AZD1222 (ChAdOx1 nCoV-19) in healthy adults. Trial participant PBMC samples were collected at day 0 and day 28 after the second dose for TCRbeta chain sequencing. The germline ends are 17 bases apart after V is trimmed by 4 bases and J by 7 bases. CDR3 length: 14 amino acids, cysteine to phenylalanine. Only the CDR3 region is kept as DNA, spanning 42 bases read in frame from base 1. The CDR1 and CDR2 encoded by the germline V gene are SQVTM and ANQGSEA. What the work shows at the level of the full study, not this receptor alone: Only a handful of AZD1222 recipients were SARS-CoV-2 seropositive at baseline, limiting conclusions about previously exposed vaccinees. No day 14 peak-response samples were available, so repertoires were characterized only after the peak T cell response. Participants were mostly white British and included more females than males, and it was suggested by the authors that clonal diversity may have been underestimated. A significant rise in spike-specific TCR breadth and depth was observed after two AZD1222 doses relative to day 0 and relative to MenACWY recipients. In the small 56-69-year group, the increase in depth fell short of significance, most likely because of low power. The whole spike protein was spanned by vaccine-associated CD4 TCRs, and dominant responses were seen in regions 160-218 and 743-854. Reportedly, almost half of the unique spike-specific TCRs recognized epitopes lying outside the regions that are mutated in the B.1.351 and B.1.1.7 variants.

The V and J segments used are TRBV29-1 and TRBJ2-1; TRBD1 could be the D gene, as 5 bases match. Sequenced here: peripheral blood, sampled on day 0 of MenACWY control vaccination. This clonotype originated in an adult in good health. The CDR3 in this case is CSVGAYQGKNEQFF. The DNA sequence is given as TGCAGCGTTGGGGCCTATCAGGGTAAAAATGAGCAGTTCTTC.